One and the same sample provided the 4 T cell receptor beta chains below, sequenced in a study of blood T cell repertoires in COVID-19. Sequenced by immunoSEQ multiplex PCR; TCRdb stores in-frame clones only, minus some. The repertoire holds over 150,000 clones, roughly 80% seen once, with roughly 29% in the top ten. The source material was peripheral blood. These receptors all stem from a woman aged 55-75 years with acute or convalescent COVID-19.

In DNA, the CDR3 is TGTGCCAGCAGCCAGGGACAGGACCCCAATCAGCCCCAGCATTTT. Its translation: CASSQGQDPNQPQHF. The chain combines TRBV3-1 (or the pseudogene TRBV3-2) with TRBJ1-5; 8 nucleotides align to TRBD1. V lost 3 bases and J lost 3; bases outside the gene matches: 4. The CDR3 runs 15 residues. The germline V gene has CDR1 LGHDT and CDR2 YNNKEL (reference sequence).

The chain couples TRBV6-5 to TRBJ1-6, with D possibly matching TRBD1 (6 bases). Germline V gene sequence: CDR1 MNHEY, CDR2 SVGAGI. Trimming left V 4 bases short and J 8 bases short, with 12 bases between. This CDR3 comprises 14 residues. The CDR3 loop is CASSWTDIDSPLHF. The CDR3 coding sequence is TGTGCCAGCAGTTGGACAGATATCGATTCACCCCTCCACTTT.

V and J are TRBV29-1 and TRBJ1-2; D gene unclear. The CDR3 totals 14 residues. Germline V gives CDR1 SQVTM, CDR2 ANQGSEA. Trimming left V 6 bases short and J 0 bases short, with 14 bases between. CDR3: CSVAGLASNYGYTF. CDR3 nucleotide sequence: TGCAGCGTCGCAGGCCTGGCTTCTAACTATGGCTACACCTTC.

This clone appeared a single time. The genes are TRBV6-5 and TRBJ1-4, with TRBD1 as a possible D gene (6 bases). CDR1 is MNHEY, CDR2 SVGAGI, per germline. V shed 7 bases and J shed 5 bases, with 14 bases lying between them. CDR3 size: 14 residues. The CDR3 spells CASNEGGLNEKLFF. CDR3 nucleotide sequence: TGTGCCAGCAACGAGGGGGGGCTCAATGAAAAACTGTTTTTT.